The source of this T cell receptor (beta chain) is a study of T cell repertoires in ileal Crohn's disease. Time point indicated: proximal margin of the surgical specimen (macroscopically non-inflamed). Per the germline V gene, CDR1 is SQVTM and CDR2 is ANQGSEA. V lost 5 bases and J 6 bases, leaving 10 bases between the germline ends. The CDR3 totals 12 residues. The table came from immunoSEQ multiplex PCR; TCRdb's copy has only in-frame clones and leaves some out. The sample has approximately 6,700 clones, 72% seen once; the top ten hold about 42%. The sequence came from an adult with Crohn's disease. What was sequenced was ileal tissue. J is TRBJ1-4 and V is TRBV29-1; D ambiguous. The CDR3 region is CSVLGMDEKLFF. The CDR3 DNA sequence: TGCAGCGTTTTAGGGATGGATGAAAAACTGTTTTTT.